This T cell receptor (beta chain) emerged from a study of CD8 T cells in Susac syndrome (dated by TCRdb to the late 2010s). Turning to the overall study: Repertoire sequencing was used to test whether CD8+ T cell activation and differentiation in Susac syndrome was antigen driven. Clonality of the CD8+ T cell repertoire was compared between more than 9 healthy donors, 14 Susac syndrome patients and about 15 multiple sclerosis patients. The paper as a whole reports these results and caveats: The TCR sequencing and HLA analysis was acknowledged to have included a relatively small number of individuals.

RNA was extracted using the RNeasy kit, and about 0.5 to 1 microgram was reverse transcribed with random hexamers. The immunoSEQ multiplex PCR assay, covering 54 Vbeta and 13 Jbeta segments, was used to amplify TCR beta CDR3 regions. PCR amplification bias was corrected using a synthetic template baseline for primer optimization and computational correction. The paper's data handling went like this. Reads were annotated to V, D and J genes per IMGT and analyzed with immunoSEQ Analyzer, keeping only productive sequences. Clonality was calculated as one minus the Shannon entropy normalized by log2 of the number of productive unique sequences. For each patient and control, public and private clones were evaluated among the 100 most prevalent clones. A clone was defined as Susac-specific if it was absent from the healthy and MS cohorts, from around 960 published viral clones and from other ImmuneACCESS disease sequences. Using fastp at Q25 and MiXCR, TCRdb reprocessed the public reads and kept productive beta chains. Each entry is one CDR3 protein sequence, shown with its most common DNA and genes. TCRdb's processing, not the authors', yielded these V and J calls. The sample table shows approximately 120,000 distinct CDR3 sequences, and approximately 90% are seen once. The leading ten clones occupy roughly 0.25% of the sample.

On this clonotype: The antigen it recognizes is unknown. Per-base quality was not reported, and no clone a single base away is much larger than it.

Trimming removed 8 bases from V and 2 bases from J, leaving 10 bases between the germline ends. CDR1 KGHDR and CDR2 SFDVKD are derived from the germline V gene. There are 13 amino acids in the CDR3, from cysteine to phenylalanine inclusive. Only the CDR3 part of the read is kept: 39 bases, read in frame from the first base. Peripheral blood CD8+ and CD4+ T cells from healthy donors, Susac syndrome patients and multiple sclerosis patients were profiled by high-throughput TCR beta sequencing. The multiple sclerosis controls were treatment-naive patients whose relapsing-remitting disease, either stable or active, fulfilled the revised McDonald criteria. Bulk CD8+ and CD4+ T cells were purified by magnetic negative isolation, while CD8+ TEMRA cells were enriched using FACS. Blood was collected in EDTA tubes and processed within 24 hours, with PBMCs isolated through density gradient centrifugation. PBMCs destined for TCR sequencing were cryopreserved in liquid nitrogen and later thawed in a 37 °C water bath. The sorted or isolated CD4+, CD8+ and CD8+ TEMRA cells reached a purity of at least 90%.

The specimen sequenced was CD8+ T cells from PBMCs. The source is a human donor with multiple sclerosis. The chain uses TRBV24-1 and TRBJ2-3; too little of a D gene remains to name it. The CDR3 reads as follows: CATTDGLTDTQYF. The base sequence is TGTGCCACCACCGACGGTCTCACAGATACGCAGTATTTT.